These T cell receptor beta chains were read from a single sample in a study of molecular identifiers for immune sequencing clone quantification. MiXCR was run by TCRdb on the PCR reads, yielding one entry per CDR3 protein. Among about 68,000 distinct CDR3 sequences listed, 15% to 20% were seen once. The specimen sequenced was naive CD8+ T cells from blood, with Jurkat cell RNA spiked in. Receptors originate from a human donor in good health. Some libraries in this study had Jurkat cell RNA spiked in. Both conserved end residues are part of each CDR3. Each record gives: D gene, V gene, clone size, J gene, CDR3 DNA, CDR3 protein. D genes are given only for firm matches. Rows give clone size only sometimes, using once, few, many, or a class for an expanded clone.

d_call: -; v_call: TRBV27; clone_size: -; j_call: TRBJ2-1; cdr3_nt: TGTGCCAGCAGAACGGGCCCCGCGCGCAATGAGCAGTTCTTC; cdr3_aa: CASRTGPARNEQFF
d_call: TRBD2; v_call: TRBV7-8; clone_size: -; j_call: TRBJ2-2; cdr3_nt: TGTGCCAGCAGCTTAGGGGATACTAGCGGGAGGACCGGGGAGCTGTTTTTT; cdr3_aa: CASSLGDTSGRTGELFF
d_call: TRBD2; v_call: TRBV11-3; clone_size: many; j_call: TRBJ2-1; cdr3_nt: TGTGCCAGCAGCTCCCCAACCAGCGGGAGAGTTGGCGATGAGCAGTTCTTC; cdr3_aa: CASSSPTSGRVGDEQFF
d_call: -; v_call: TRBV29-1; clone_size: many; j_call: TRBJ2-3; cdr3_nt: TGCAGCGTCGAGTTTCTTGGGGTTACAGATACGCAGTATTTT; cdr3_aa: CSVEFLGVTDTQYF
d_call: TRBD1; v_call: TRBV14; clone_size: -; j_call: TRBJ2-5; cdr3_nt: TGTGCCAGCAGCCAAGGCAACGCCCTTCCAGGGGGTAGGGAGACCCAGTACTTC; cdr3_aa: CASSQGNALPGGRETQYF
d_call: TRBD2; v_call: TRBV7-9; clone_size: many; j_call: TRBJ2-1; cdr3_nt: TGTGCCAGCAGCTTAGCGCTAGGGCCCGGACTAGTCGACAATGAGCAGTTCTTC; cdr3_aa: CASSLALGPGLVDNEQFF
d_call: -; v_call: TRBV12-3/TRBV12-4; clone_size: few; j_call: TRBJ2-2; cdr3_nt: TGTGCCAGCAGATTAGGACATCCCGGGGAGCTGTTTTTT; cdr3_aa: CASRLGHPGELFF
d_call: TRBD1; v_call: TRBV30; clone_size: -; j_call: TRBJ2-7; cdr3_nt: TGTGCCGGAGAACAGGGGATCGGATACGAGCAGTGCTTC; cdr3_aa: CAGEQGIGYEQCF
d_call: TRBD2; v_call: TRBV12-3/TRBV12-4; clone_size: many; j_call: TRBJ2-1; cdr3_nt: TGTGCCAGCAGCAGTATCAATAGCGGGAAATCCCAAATCTTC; cdr3_aa: CASSSINSGKSQIF
d_call: TRBD2; v_call: TRBV3-1; clone_size: many; j_call: TRBJ2-2; cdr3_nt: TGTGCCAGCAGATACTCGCGGGAGGGCCGGAACACCGGGGAGCTGTTTTTT; cdr3_aa: CASRYSREGRNTGELFF
d_call: -; v_call: TRBV7-6; clone_size: many; j_call: TRBJ2-7; cdr3_nt: TGTGCCAGCAGCTCGGGACTGCTCTCCTACGAGCAGTACTTC; cdr3_aa: CASSSGLLSYEQYF
d_call: -; v_call: TRBV12-3/TRBV12-4; clone_size: -; j_call: TRBJ2-6; cdr3_nt: TGTGCCAGCTCCTCTGGGGTCTCTGGGGCCAACGTCCTGACTTTC; cdr3_aa: CASSSGVSGANVLTF
d_call: TRBD2; v_call: TRBV19; clone_size: many; j_call: TRBJ2-1; cdr3_nt: TGTGCCAGTTCCACTACACCGGGACTACCTGTTTTTGAGCAGTTCTTC; cdr3_aa: CASSTTPGLPVFEQFF
d_call: TRBD2; v_call: TRBV7-6; clone_size: many; j_call: TRBJ2-1; cdr3_nt: TGTGCCAGCAGCTTAGTAGCGGGAGGAACTAATGAGCAGTTCTTC; cdr3_aa: CASSLVAGGTNEQFF
d_call: TRBD2; v_call: TRBV5-4; clone_size: many; j_call: TRBJ2-6; cdr3_nt: TGTGCCAGCAGCCGAACCGGGACTAGGGACTCTGGGGCCAACGTCCTGACTTTC; cdr3_aa: CASSRTGTRDSGANVLTF
d_call: -; v_call: TRBV29-1; clone_size: many; j_call: TRBJ2-2; cdr3_nt: TGCAGCACCCAGGGTGCGAACACCGGGGAGCTGTTTTTT; cdr3_aa: CSTQGANTGELFF
d_call: -; v_call: TRBV7-8; clone_size: many; j_call: TRBJ2-6; cdr3_nt: TGTGCCGGAACCACACCCCGGGTCTCTGGGGCCAACGTCCTGACTTTC; cdr3_aa: CAGTTPRVSGANVLTF
d_call: -; v_call: TRBV6-2/TRBV6-3; clone_size: many; j_call: TRBJ2-1; cdr3_nt: TGTGCCAGCCTTGGGGGCGGGCGCACATACAATGAGCAGTTCTTC; cdr3_aa: CASLGGGRTYNEQFF
d_call: -; v_call: TRBV11-2; clone_size: many; j_call: TRBJ2-7; cdr3_nt: TGTGCCAGCAGCCACCACTCCTACGAGCAGTACTTC; cdr3_aa: CASSHHSYEQYF
d_call: TRBD2; v_call: TRBV27; clone_size: few; j_call: TRBJ2-1; cdr3_nt: TGTGCCAGCAGTCGGATAGCGGGGTTCGATGAGCAGTTCTTC; cdr3_aa: CASSRIAGFDEQFF
d_call: TRBD2; v_call: TRBV7-9; clone_size: many; j_call: TRBJ2-5; cdr3_nt: TGTGCCAGCAGCCACCTAGGAGTACTAGCGCCCCAAGAGACCCAGTACTTC; cdr3_aa: CASSHLGVLAPQETQYF
d_call: -; v_call: TRBV30; clone_size: many; j_call: TRBJ1-1; cdr3_nt: TGTGCCTGGACCACGGGACCGAGGGCGACTGAAGCTTTCTTT; cdr3_aa: CAWTTGPRATEAFF
d_call: TRBD1; v_call: TRBV27; clone_size: many; j_call: TRBJ2-3; cdr3_nt: TGTGCCAGCAGTCCCCCGGGACAGGGGGCTATAGATACGCAGTATTTT; cdr3_aa: CASSPPGQGAIDTQYF
d_call: TRBD1; v_call: TRBV25-1; clone_size: many; j_call: TRBJ2-1; cdr3_nt: TGTGCCAGCAGTGTCGGGACAGGCCTCCTCAATGAGCAGTTCTTC; cdr3_aa: CASSVGTGLLNEQFF
d_call: -; v_call: TRBV5-6; clone_size: few; j_call: TRBJ2-1; cdr3_nt: TGTGCCAGCAGGGCGGGTGGCCTCTCCTACAATGAGCAGTTCTTC; cdr3_aa: CASRAGGLSYNEQFF
d_call: TRBD2; v_call: TRBV7-9; clone_size: -; j_call: TRBJ2-5; cdr3_nt: TGTGCCAGCAGCCAGTACCCGGGGGGGACTCCTCAAGAGACCCAGTACTTC; cdr3_aa: CASSQYPGGTPQETQYF
d_call: -; v_call: TRBV12-3/TRBV12-4; clone_size: -; j_call: TRBJ2-1; cdr3_nt: TGTGCCAGCAGCTTAGACACTTTCAATGAGCAGTTCTTC; cdr3_aa: CASSLDTFNEQFF
d_call: TRBD1; v_call: TRBV28; clone_size: many; j_call: TRBJ1-1; cdr3_nt: TGTGCCAGCAGTCTCCGGGACAGGGGGTGGACTGAAGCTTTCTTT; cdr3_aa: CASSLRDRGWTEAFF
d_call: -; v_call: TRBV7-8; clone_size: many; j_call: TRBJ2-5; cdr3_nt: TGTGCCAGCAGCTTGGCAGGGCCTAAGACCCAGTACTTC; cdr3_aa: CASSLAGPKTQYF
d_call: -; v_call: TRBV13; clone_size: many; j_call: TRBJ2-1; cdr3_nt: TGTGCCAGCAGCTTAGTACGGACCGGTGAGCAGTTCTTC; cdr3_aa: CASSLVRTGEQFF
d_call: TRBD2; v_call: TRBV5-1; clone_size: many; j_call: TRBJ2-1; cdr3_nt: TGCGCCAGCAGCACGACTAGCGGCGAGCAGTTCTTC; cdr3_aa: CASSTTSGEQFF
d_call: -; v_call: TRBV10-3; clone_size: many; j_call: TRBJ2-7; cdr3_nt: TGTGCCATCAGTGAGCGCCATCCGGGATCCCGGGAATACGAGCAGTACTTC; cdr3_aa: CAISERHPGSREYEQYF
d_call: TRBD2; v_call: TRBV11-2; clone_size: many; j_call: TRBJ2-6; cdr3_nt: TGTGCCAGCTTGGGGGGACTAGCGGGATTAGCTGGGGCCAACGTCCTGACTTTC; cdr3_aa: CASLGGLAGLAGANVLTF
d_call: TRBD1; v_call: TRBV6-6; clone_size: many; j_call: TRBJ1-3; cdr3_nt: TGTGCCTGCCGGGACAGGTTTTACCACACCATATATTTT; cdr3_aa: CACRDRFYHTIYF
d_call: -; v_call: TRBV27; clone_size: many; j_call: TRBJ2-7; cdr3_nt: TGTGCCAGCAGTTTATCGGGAGCCTACGAGCAGTACTTC; cdr3_aa: CASSLSGAYEQYF
d_call: TRBD1; v_call: TRBV28; clone_size: few; j_call: TRBJ1-2; cdr3_nt: TGTGCCAGCAGTTTATTGGTGACAGGGTTACCTTATGGCTACGCCTTC; cdr3_aa: CASSLLVTGLPYGYAF
d_call: -; v_call: TRBV6-2/TRBV6-3; clone_size: many; j_call: TRBJ2-1; cdr3_nt: TGTGCCAGCAGTTTCTATTTGACTGACGGCGATAATGAGCAGTTCTTC; cdr3_aa: CASSFYLTDGDNEQFF
d_call: -; v_call: TRBV6-5; clone_size: many; j_call: TRBJ2-7; cdr3_nt: TGTGCCAGCAGTTACGGGTTTACCTACGAGCAGTACTTC; cdr3_aa: CASSYGFTYEQYF
d_call: -; v_call: TRBV4-3; clone_size: once; j_call: TRBJ1-2; cdr3_nt: TGCACCAGCAGCCAAGGTAGACAGCTCTGTGGCTACACCTTC; cdr3_aa: CTSSQGRQLCGYTF
d_call: TRBD1; v_call: TRBV2; clone_size: many; j_call: TRBJ1-1; cdr3_nt: TGTGCCAGCTTGGACAGGTACTCGAACACTGAAGCTTTCTTT; cdr3_aa: CASLDRYSNTEAFF
d_call: -; v_call: TRBV4-1; clone_size: many; j_call: TRBJ2-5; cdr3_nt: TGCGCCAGCAGCCAAGAAACGGAGCAAGAGACCCAGTACTTC; cdr3_aa: CASSQETEQETQYF
d_call: TRBD1; v_call: TRBV7-9; clone_size: many; j_call: TRBJ1-4; cdr3_nt: TGTGCCAGCAGCTTAGGACAGGGGATGTCTAATGAAAAACTGTTTTTT; cdr3_aa: CASSLGQGMSNEKLFF
d_call: TRBD1; v_call: TRBV29-1; clone_size: many; j_call: TRBJ1-2; cdr3_nt: TGCAGCGTTTACAGGGGTCTAATAGGCTACACCTTC; cdr3_aa: CSVYRGLIGYTF
d_call: TRBD2; v_call: TRBV3-1; clone_size: many; j_call: TRBJ2-7; cdr3_nt: TGTGCCAGCAGCCAAGGGTTGGGACTAGCGGAGTTATACGAGCAGTACTTC; cdr3_aa: CASSQGLGLAELYEQYF
d_call: -; v_call: TRBV6-6; clone_size: many; j_call: TRBJ1-5; cdr3_nt: TGTGCCAGCACTCAAACGGTGGGGTATCAGCCCCAGCATTTT; cdr3_aa: CASTQTVGYQPQHF
d_call: -; v_call: TRBV20-1; clone_size: many; j_call: TRBJ2-1; cdr3_nt: TGCAGTGCTAGAGATTTAATTGGGTGGGATGTAGAGAAGCAGTTCTTC; cdr3_aa: CSARDLIGWDVEKQFF
d_call: -; v_call: TRBV19; clone_size: many; j_call: TRBJ2-3; cdr3_nt: TGTGCCAGTATACTGACTGGGGCGTCAGATACGCAGTATTTT; cdr3_aa: CASILTGASDTQYF
d_call: -; v_call: TRBV1; clone_size: few; j_call: TRBJ2-1; cdr3_nt: TGCACCAGCAGCTCTAAACAGACAAAGTACAATGAGCAGTTCTTC; cdr3_aa: CTSSSKQTKYNEQFF
d_call: TRBD2; v_call: TRBV24-1; clone_size: many; j_call: TRBJ2-3; cdr3_nt: TGTGCCACCAGTGATTCCAGTCTAGCGGGACTTTCAGATACGCAGTATTTT; cdr3_aa: CATSDSSLAGLSDTQYF
d_call: -; v_call: TRBV27; clone_size: many; j_call: TRBJ2-6; cdr3_nt: TGTGCCAGCAGTTTATCCCCCGGTTTCCTGACTGGGGCCAACGTCCTGACTTTC; cdr3_aa: CASSLSPGFLTGANVLTF